The 32 T cell receptor beta chains listed next were all sequenced from one sample in a study of spatial heterogeneity in lung cancer. As to time point: sample taken at primary tumor resection. The input material, whole RNA from tumor, nontumor lung or frozen PBMC, was sequenced unsorted. TCRdb called the 5' RACE reads again in MiXCR, with one record for every CDR3 protein. The sample carries about 36,000 distinct CDR3 sequences, 4% to 6% recorded once. Sequenced here: PBMCs, sampled at surgery. These receptors came from a female donor with early-stage non-small cell lung cancer.

This clonotype was picked up many times. V is TRBV11-2 and J is TRBJ2-1; no firm D call. V gave up 2 bases and J gave up 1 base, with 12 bases separating them. Germline CDR1 SGHAT, CDR2 FQNNGV. CDR3 length: 16 amino acids. CDR3 loop: CASSLLGRSSYNEQFF. In nucleotides, the CDR3 is TGTGCCAGCAGCTTACTGGGCAGATCTTCCTACAATGAGCAGTTCTTC.

This clonotype has ten or more counts. V usage is TRBV6-5 and J usage is TRBJ1-6; no firm D call. The CDR3 contains 14 residues. Germline loops: CDR1 MNHEY, CDR2 SVGAGI. Trimming cost V 2 bases and J 8 bases, with 10 bases left between them. CDR3 bases: TGTGCCAGCAGTTACGTGGGCGCCGATTCACCCCTCCACTTT. Translating gives CASSYVGADSPLHF.

V usage is TRBV5-5 and J usage is TRBJ2-5; D is uncertain. Trimming stripped 0 bases from V and 4 bases from J, with 10 bases between. This CDR3 contains 14 residues. Germline assignment: CDR1 SGHKS and CDR2 YYEKEE (reference sequence). The CDR3 DNA reads as TGTGCCAGCAGCTTGGCGAGCGTGGCAGAGACCCAGTACTTC. Translating it yields CASSLASVAETQYF.

J is TRBJ2-3 and V is TRBV13, with 11 bases identical to TRBD1. This CDR3 contains 16 residues. Germline V gene lookup returns CDR1 PRHDT and CDR2 FYEKMQ (reference sequence). The ends lost 1 base at V and 4 bases at J; junction bases unmatched: 4. The CDR3 here is CASSLVGTGGSDTQYF. The CDR3 DNA sequence: TGTGCCAGCAGCTTAGTTGGGACAGGGGGTTCAGATACGCAGTATTTT.

This clonotype showed up many times. The chain is built from TRBV6-6 and TRBJ2-4; D unclear. Germline V lookup: CDR1 MNHNY, CDR2 SVGAGI (reference sequence). This CDR3 comprises 17 residues. Trimming took 0 bases from V and 1 from J, leaving 13 bases between them. DNA of the CDR3: TGTGCCAGCAGTTACTCGATGGGATTCCTGGCCAAAAACATTCAGTACTTC. This gives the protein CASSYSMGFLAKNIQYF.

This clonotype was counted only a few times. The chain couples TRBV20-1 to TRBJ2-1; D possibly corresponds to TRBD1 (6 bases). With 5 bases removed from V and 4 bases from J, the gap between germline ends came to 15 bases. Germline V gene sequence: CDR1 DFQATT, CDR2 SNEGSKA (reference sequence). The length of the CDR3 is 14 residues. CDR3 in amino acids: CSAGDIGPYNEQFF. Written as DNA, the CDR3 is TGCAGTGCTGGGGACATCGGCCCTTACAATGAGCAGTTCTTC.

This clonotype occurred many times. V and J are TRBV29-1 and TRBJ1-4; maybe TRBD1 (5 bases). Germline V lookup: CDR1 SQVTM, CDR2 ANQGSEA. This CDR3 contains 13 residues. The V end was cut by 0 bases, the J end by 4 bases, with 6 bases between. In nucleotides, the CDR3 is TGCAGCGTTGAAGATAGGGGTAATGAAAAACTGTTTTTT. Its protein product is CSVEDRGNEKLFF.

Ten or more counts support this clonotype. J is TRBJ1-4 and V is TRBV25-1, with D tentatively TRBD1 (6 bases). This CDR3 has 16 residues. The germline gives CDR1 MGHDK, CDR2 SYGVNS. Trimming left V 1 base short and J 4 bases short, with 13 bases between. Written as DNA, the CDR3 is TGTGCCAGCAGTGAATTGGGGGCAGGAGTTAATGAAAAACTGTTTTTT. It specifies CASSELGAGVNEKLFF.

This clonotype appeared many times. This chain uses TRBV20-1 with TRBJ2-3, with D hard to call. This CDR3 region has 15 residues. The V and J ends lost 2 bases and 3 bases respectively, with 15 bases between them. Germline V gives CDR1 DFQATT, CDR2 SNEGSKA (reference sequence). The CDR3 region has the DNA TGCAGTGCTAGACCCTACACCCGCGAGACAGATACGCAGTATTTT. It translates to CSARPYTRETDTQYF.

In this sample, this clonotype is medium-sized. The rearrangement uses TRBV6-2 or TRBV6-3 and TRBJ1-2; D remains unclear. The CDR3 is 14 amino acids. The V gene's germline CDR1 is MNHEY and CDR2 SVGEGT. Trimming took 4 bases from V and 4 from J, leaving 13 bases between them. The CDR3 nucleotides read TGTGCCAGCAGTTCTTTTGGGCCCGGCTATGGCTACACCTTC. As protein: CASSSFGPGYGYTF.

The count of this clonotype is one. This chain connects TRBV9 to TRBJ2-5; 14 nucleotides agree with TRBD2. CDR1 SGDLS and CDR2 YYNGEE come from the germline V gene. The V gene end was trimmed by 3 bases and the J gene end by 5 bases; junction bases not matched to a gene: 9. This CDR3 region has 17 residues. The CDR3 protein is CASSEGLAGVGVETQYF. In DNA, the CDR3 is TGTGCCAGCAGCGAGGGACTAGCGGGAGTAGGTGTGGAGACCCAGTACTTC.

Many counts were recorded for this clonotype. V is TRBV12-3 or TRBV12-4 and J is TRBJ2-3; D may be TRBD1 (6 bases). V was clipped by 8 bases and J by 1 base, with 13 bases between them. The CDR3 totals 14 residues. The CDR3 DNA is TGTGCCAGCGGGCGACAGGACGGCACAGATACGCAGTATTTT. Protein: CASGRQDGTDTQYF.

The chain recombines TRBV11-2 with TRBJ2-3; D gene uncertain. Trimming shortened V by 5 bases and J by 7 bases, and 13 bases separated the two germline ends. CDR1 SGHAT and CDR2 FQNNGV come from the germline V gene. This CDR3 comprises 13 residues. The CDR3 sequence: CASSPQVLNTQYF. The CDR3 DNA sequence: TGTGCCAGCAGCCCTCAGGTGCTAAATACGCAGTATTTT.

The sample holds many counts of this clonotype. This chain connects TRBV9 to TRBJ2-2; weak D call: TRBD1 (6 bases). This CDR3 is built from 17 residues. Germline V gives CDR1 SGDLS, CDR2 YYNGEE. The ends were cut back, 0 bases at V and 4 bases at J, with 16 bases in the middle. CDR3 bases: TGTGCCAGCAGCGTAGCTGACAGGCGGTCGACCACCGGGGAGCTGTTTTTT. This translates into CASSVADRRSTTGELFF.

This clonotype was seen at least ten times. The V gene is TRBV6-6, the J gene TRBJ1-2, with no clear D. The germline CDR1 and CDR2 sequences are MNHNY and SVGAGI (reference sequence). V was cut by 2 bases and J by 2 bases, with 15 bases left in between. The CDR3 contains 16 residues. This CDR3 reads CASSYATAFQNYGYTF. For the CDR3, the DNA is TGTGCCAGCAGTTACGCGACCGCTTTCCAGAACTATGGCTACACCTTC.

This clonotype was recorded a few times. The chain has TRBV20-1 and TRBJ1-2; D might be TRBD1 (5 bases). The CDR3 is 14 residues long. Germline values: CDR1 DFQATT, CDR2 SNEGSKA (reference sequence). Trimming took off 3 bases at V and 0 bases at J, with 11 bases between the two ends. The CDR3 spells CSASQPGPNYGYTF. The CDR3 nucleotides read TGCAGTGCTAGCCAACCGGGACCTAACTATGGCTACACCTTC.

This clonotype was counted ten times or more. The chain recombines TRBV12-3 or TRBV12-4 with TRBJ2-3; TRBD2 agrees at 8 bases. CDR3 size: 14 residues. V dropped 2 bases and J dropped 4; count of bases not matched to a gene: 2. The CDR3 here is CASSLLAGSDTQYF. CDR3 nucleotides: TGTGCCAGCAGTTTATTAGCGGGATCAGATACGCAGTATTTT.

This clonotype has more than one count but fewer than ten. This rearrangement joins TRBV6-6 to TRBJ2-1; possibly TRBD2 for D (6 bases). CDR3 length: 14 residues. Germline V gene sequence: CDR1 MNHNY, CDR2 SVGAGI (reference sequence). V gave up 2 bases and J gave up 7 bases, with 12 bases separating them. The CDR3 region has the DNA TGTGCCAGCAGTTACAGGGGCCGGGGGAATGAGCAGTTCTTC. Encoded protein: CASSYRGRGNEQFF.

This clonotype has at least ten counts. The rearrangement uses TRBV6-5 and TRBJ2-5; maybe TRBD2 (5 bases). The germline V gene encodes CDR1 MNHEY and CDR2 SVGAGI. V was pared by 0 bases and J by 4 bases, with 12 bases between. The CDR3 runs to 15 residues. The CDR3 region is CASSYSWGAGETQYF. The CDR3 region has the DNA TGTGCCAGCAGTTACTCGTGGGGAGCAGGAGAGACCCAGTACTTC.

By share, this clonotype ranks as medium-sized. The J gene is TRBJ2-1, the V gene TRBV4-2; 10 positions agree with TRBD1. The CDR3 consists of 14 residues. CDR1 and CDR2 (germline): LGHNA, YNFKEQ. The junction had 6 bases not matched to a gene; V was cut back by 4 bases and J by 9 bases. CDR3 amino acids: CASSPGQGLSEQFF. The CDR3 bases are TGTGCCAGCAGCCCGGGACAGGGGTTAAGTGAGCAGTTCTTC.

The chain has TRBV13 and TRBJ1-1; 12 bases are a match to TRBD1. This CDR3 has 14 residues. V lost 2 bases to trimming and J lost 9 bases; unmatched junction nucleotides: 4. Germline values: CDR1 PRHDT, CDR2 FYEKMQ (reference sequence). CDR3 residues: CASSLTGTGGKAFF. The CDR3 DNA reads as TGTGCCAGCAGCTTAACCGGGACAGGGGGCAAAGCTTTCTTT.

The count of this clonotype is one. The V gene is TRBV10-3, the J gene TRBJ2-3; 8 bases align to TRBD1. The V gene end was trimmed by 2 bases and the J gene end by 2 bases; junction bases not matched to a gene: 9. Germline-derived CDR1 and CDR2 are ENHRY and SYGVKD. The CDR3 has 17 residues. CDR3 nucleotides: TGTGCCATCAGTGAGGGCCAGGGGGCTATGGACACAGATACGCAGTATTTT. Protein: CAISEGQGAMDTDTQYF.

This rearrangement joins TRBV3-1 to TRBJ1-1, with D hard to call. Looked up from germline, CDR1 is LGHDT and CDR2 is YNNKEL (reference sequence). The CDR3 is 15 residues long. Trimming pared 0 bases from V and 6 bases from J, leaving 14 bases between. Written as DNA, the CDR3 is TGTGCCAGCAGCCAAGATCTAGATATTTTGGCTGAAGCTTTCTTT. Translating gives CASSQDLDILAEAFF.

A few counts support this clonotype. V is TRBV7-9 and J is TRBJ1-5, with TRBD1 identical over 10 bases. Germline CDR1 is SEHNR and CDR2 is FQNEAQ (reference sequence). The CDR3 has 19 residues. V shed 3 bases, J shed 0 bases, and the junction held 11 bases outside the gene matches. The CDR3 loop is CASSFTGTGVDHSNQPQHF. The DNA of the CDR3 is TGTGCCAGCAGCTTTACCGGGACAGGGGTAGATCATAGCAATCAGCCCCAGCATTTT.

This clonotype was counted at least ten times. This rearrangement joins TRBV21-1 to TRBJ2-7; the table's D call TRBD1 went unverified against the DNA. TRBV21-1 is noted as a pseudogene. The CDR3 spans 20 residues. The CDR3 sequence: CASRPTNAGVRPRSSYEQYF. CDR3 coding DNA: TGTGCCAGCCGGCCTACGAACGCGGGGGTCAGGCCTAGGAGCTCCTACGAGCAGTACTTC.

V is TRBV20-1 and J is TRBJ2-1; D is ambiguous. The CDR3 is 14 residues long. Trimming took 3 bases from V and 2 from J, leaving 11 bases between them. The germline gives CDR1 DFQATT, CDR2 SNEGSKA (reference sequence). CDR3 bases: TGCAGTGCTAGTGGGCAACTCCCCTACAATGAGCAGTTCTTC. Translated: CSASGQLPYNEQFF.

This clonotype was counted at least ten times. V is TRBV6-1 and J is TRBJ2-5; TRBD2 might be the D (7 bases). The CDR3 spans 14 residues. The V end was cut by 6 bases, the J end by 5 bases, with 16 bases between. CDR1 and CDR2 (germline): MNHNS, SASEGT. The CDR3 region has the DNA TGTGCCAGCAGCCCCGTGGGGGGGCTGGAGACCCAGTACTTC. Residues: CASSPVGGLETQYF.

This clonotype was observed at least ten times. V usage is TRBV5-1 and J usage is TRBJ2-3; 12 bases are shared with TRBD2. Unmatched junction bases numbered 2, after V lost 2 bases and J lost 7 bases. The CDR3 spans 14 residues. Germline CDR1 reads SGHRS; CDR2 reads YFSETQ. The CDR3 nucleotides read TGCGCCAGCAGCTTAGGACTAGCGGGAAATACGCAGTATTTT. This gives the protein CASSLGLAGNTQYF.

The chain joins TRBV15 to TRBJ2-5; D may be TRBD2 (5 bases). Deletions cut 0 bases from V and 2 bases from J, with 19 bases between. CDR1 is LNHNV, CDR2 YYDKDF, per germline (reference sequence). This CDR3 contains 18 residues. As DNA, the CDR3 is TGTGCCACCAGCAGAGACCTGCCGGGGTGGGAGACTCAAGAGACCCAGTACTTC. This gives the protein CATSRDLPGWETQETQYF.

This clonotype was recorded many times. The V call is TRBV6-5, the J call TRBJ1-2, with TRBD1 identical over 9 bases. CDR1 is MNHEY, CDR2 SVGAGI, per germline. The CDR3 is 16 amino acids. Germline trimming cut 0 bases from V and 6 bases from J; bases unmatched to any gene: 8. The CDR3 DNA reads as TGTGCCAGCAGTTACTCCGTGACAGGGGGTATAGATGGCTACACCTTC. Amino acid sequence: CASSYSVTGGIDGYTF.

This clonotype appeared many times. This sequence joins TRBV5-5 and TRBJ1-2; D is unresolved. Germline V gene sequence: CDR1 SGHKS, CDR2 YYEKEE (reference sequence). The V end was cut by 1 base, the J end by 6 bases, with 7 bases between. CDR3 length equals 12 residues. In nucleotides, the CDR3 is TGTGCCAGCAGCTTGTGGTCAGATGGCTACACCTTC. Translated, it gives CASSLWSDGYTF.

This clonotype was observed at least ten times. The genes are TRBV6-5 and TRBJ1-4; TRBD1 agrees at 9 bases. Trimming took 6 bases from V and 7 from J; bases not matched to a gene: 12. In germline, CDR1 is MNHEY, CDR2 SVGAGI. The CDR3 totals 16 residues. The CDR3 coding sequence is TGTGCCAGCAGCCACAGGCCGGGACAGGGTGGTGAAAAACTGTTTTTT. Its translation: CASSHRPGQGGEKLFF.